A single sample gave rise to the 22 T cell receptor beta chains below, sequenced in a study of memory CD4+ T cells and cytomegalovirus serostatus. Clones were sequenced by immunoSEQ multiplex PCR, and TCRdb holds only the in-frame ones, with some missing. The data contain 50,000 to 65,000 clones, over 60% of them seen just once; the ten biggest clones take up roughly 1.5%. The sort gate was single viable CD3+CD4+CD8-CD45RO+ cells for memory CD4+ T cells. Sequencing used memory CD4+ T cells from blood. The receptors derive from an adult in good health and CMV-seropositive.

The chain carries TRBV4-1 and TRBJ1-4; 9 positions match TRBD1. The junction had 4 bases not matched to a gene; V was cut back by 1 base and J by 7 bases. This CDR3 contains 15 residues. The germline CDR1 and CDR2 sequences are MGHRA and YSYEKL. The CDR3 here is CASSQVGTGREKLFF. The CDR3 bases are TGCGCCAGCAGCCAAGTTGGGACAGGGCGTGAAAAACTGTTTTTT.

V usage is TRBV29-1 and J usage is TRBJ1-1, with 10 bases matching TRBD1. V lost 8 bases and J lost 1; bases outside the gene matches: 4. Germline CDR1 and CDR2: SQVTM and ANQGSEA. This CDR3 spans 13 amino acids. The CDR3 DNA follows: TGCAGCACCAGACAGGGGGCGAACACTGAAGCTTTCTTT. Translated, it gives CSTRQGANTEAFF.

The chain is built from TRBV7-2 and TRBJ2-5, with D perhaps given as TRBD1 or TRBD2 (7 bases each). Germline CDR1 is SGHTA and CDR2 is FQGNSA. CDR3 length equals 16 residues. V lost 5 bases and J 1 base, leaving 17 bases between the germline ends. The CDR3, as DNA: TGTGCCAGCAGCCACGGGAGCGGGACAGCCCAAGAGACCCAGTACTTC. Translated, it gives CASSHGSGTAQETQYF.

This rearrangement joins TRBV5-6 to TRBJ1-2, with 9 bases that match TRBD1. CDR1 is SGHDT and CDR2 is YYEEEE in the germline V gene. V shed 4 bases and J 0 bases; nucleotides not matched to a gene: 7. CDR3 length equals 16 residues. The CDR3 region has the DNA TGTGCCAGCAGCCCATGGGACAGGGTTTCTAACTATGGCTACACCTTC. Translation gives CASSPWDRVSNYGYTF.

The chain is built from TRBV15 and TRBJ2-1; D gene unclear. This CDR3 region has 15 residues. With 1 base removed from V and 5 bases from J, the gap between germline ends came to 12 bases. The germline gives CDR1 LNHNV, CDR2 YYDKDF (reference sequence). For the CDR3, the DNA is TGTGCCACCAGCAGAGTGGCTCATCCGGACAATGAGCAGTTCTTC. This encodes CATSRVAHPDNEQFF.

The rearrangement links TRBV19 to TRBJ2-2; 8 bases are a match to TRBD1. Trimming cost V 6 bases and J 4 bases; bases outside gene matches: 7. CDR1 is LNHDA and CDR2 is SQIVND in the germline V gene (reference sequence). CDR3 length equals 15 residues. CDR3 residues: CASRLDRAVTGELFF. For the CDR3, the DNA is TGTGCCAGTAGATTGGACAGGGCAGTCACCGGGGAGCTGTTTTTT.

The gene calls are TRBV2 and TRBJ2-2, with no clear D. Germline CDR1 and CDR2: SNHLY and FYNNEI. Between the trimmed V and J ends, which lost 3 bases and 1 base, there was a span of 9 bases. CDR3 size: 15 residues. CDR3 sequence: CASSEGSVNTGELFF. CDR3 nucleotide sequence: TGTGCCAGCAGTGAGGGGTCGGTGAACACCGGGGAGCTGTTTTTT.

J is TRBJ1-2 and V is TRBV6-5; tentatively, D is TRBD1 (6 bases). Trimming removed 6 bases from V and 8 bases from J, with 22 bases in between. Per germline, CDR1 MNHEY and CDR2 SVGAGI. The CDR3 loop spans 15 amino acids. The CDR3 loop reads CASSSRGGTSGGYTF. CDR3 in DNA: TGTGCCAGCAGCTCACGCGGGGGCACCTCCGGGGGCTACACCTTC.

J is TRBJ1-6 and V is TRBV7-9; D is uncertain. The CDR3 totals 14 residues. V gave up 1 base and J gave up 7 bases, with 8 bases separating them. Per the germline V gene, CDR1 is SEHNR and CDR2 is FQNEAQ (reference sequence). The CDR3 reads CASSLGGENSPLHF. CDR3 DNA: TGTGCCAGCAGCTTAGGGGGTGAAAATTCACCCCTCCACTTT.

V and J are TRBV15 and TRBJ2-2, with 14 nucleotides matching TRBD2. V dropped 3 bases and J dropped 5; count of bases not matched to a gene: 11. Germline CDR1 and CDR2: LNHNV and YYDKDF (reference sequence). The CDR3 runs 19 residues. The CDR3 bases are TGTGCCACCAGCAGGGGGACTAGCGGGAGTGGCGCGGCGACCGGGGAGCTGTTTTTT. This gives the protein CATSRGTSGSGAATGELFF.

About this clone itself: This CDR3 is also generated by other DNA sequences in the sample. This chain connects TRBV15 to TRBJ2-2; D gene unclear. CDR1 and CDR2 (germline): LNHNV, YYDKDF (reference sequence). The V and J ends lost 2 bases and 6 bases respectively, with 7 bases between them. The CDR3 runs to 13 residues. CDR3 coding DNA: TGTGCCACCAGCAGATACGGATCCGGGGAGCTGTTTTTT. It encodes CATSRYGSGELFF. Together with reference TRBV15 and TRBJ2-2, the CDR3 gives the full variable domain: DAMVIQNPRYQVTQFGKPVTLSCSQTLNHNVMYWYQQKSSQAPKLLFHYYDKDFNNEADTPDNFQSRRPNTSFCFLDIRSPGLGDTAMYLCATSRYGSGELFFGEGSRLTVL.

The V call is TRBV2, the J call TRBJ2-2; 11 bases are shared with TRBD1. Germline CDR1 reads SNHLY; CDR2 reads FYNNEI. V lost 8 bases to trimming and J lost 7 bases; unmatched junction nucleotides: 9. The CDR3 sequence is 15 residues long. The CDR3 loop reads CASRGTGGSIGELFF. For the CDR3, the DNA is TGTGCCAGCCGAGGGACAGGGGGTTCTATCGGGGAGCTGTTTTTT.

This sequence joins TRBV6-5 and TRBJ1-1; tentatively, D is TRBD1 (5 bases). Deletions cut 3 bases from V and 2 bases from J, with 13 bases between. The CDR3 is 15 residues long. CDR1 and CDR2 from the germline V gene are MNHEY and SVGAGI. CDR3 nucleotide sequence: TGTGCCAGCAGTTATCGTCGGGGCCGTAACACTGAAGCTTTCTTT. Protein product: CASSYRRGRNTEAFF.

CDR3 protein: CSVGSPRQGTEAFF. The CDR3 bases are TGCAGCGTTGGTTCCCCTCGACAGGGGACTGAAGCTTTCTTT. This chain connects TRBV29-1 to TRBJ1-1; 8 nucleotides match TRBD1. Germline CDR1 is SQVTM and CDR2 is ANQGSEA. V was pared by 4 bases and J by 5 bases, with 9 bases of the junction left unmatched. This CDR3 is built from 14 residues. The full variable domain, with the rest looked up from reference TRBV29-1 and TRBJ1-1, is SAVISQKPSRDICQRGTSLTIQCQVDSQVTMMFWYRQQPGQSLTLIATANQGSEATYESGFVIDKFPISRPNLTFSTLTVSNMSPEDSSIYLCSVGSPRQGTEAFFGQGTRLTVV.

The V and J genes are TRBV28 and TRBJ1-1, with D perhaps TRBD1 (5 bases). The germline gives CDR1 MDHEN, CDR2 SYDVKM. This CDR3 is 15 amino acids long. V lost 5 bases, J lost 2 bases, and 15 bases lay in between. CDR3 in DNA: TGTGCCAGCAGTCCTACCGGGGCCCTCAACACTGAAGCTTTCTTT. This codes for CASSPTGALNTEAFF.

The chain uses TRBV19 and TRBJ2-6, with TRBD1 identical over 8 bases. V lost 2 bases, J lost 0 bases, and 3 bases stayed unmatched. The CDR3 loop spans 17 amino acids. Germline V gene lookup returns CDR1 LNHDA and CDR2 SQIVND (reference sequence). The CDR3 is CASSIRTGGSGANVLTF. The CDR3 nucleotides read TGTGCCAGTAGTATAAGAACAGGGGGCTCTGGGGCCAACGTCCTGACTTTC.

The chain employs TRBV6-6 and TRBJ1-5; D uncertain. Trimming took off 1 base at V and 2 bases at J, with 9 bases between the two ends. Germline CDR1 is MNHNY and CDR2 is SVGAGI (reference sequence). This CDR3 has 15 residues. CDR3 loop: CASSYLWEGNQPQHF. The CDR3, as DNA: TGTGCCAGCAGTTACTTATGGGAGGGCAATCAGCCCCAGCATTTT.

The chain carries TRBV10-3 and TRBJ2-7; 10 bases are shared with TRBD1. This CDR3 comprises 14 residues. Germline V gene lookup returns CDR1 ENHRY and CDR2 SYGVKD. The ends lost 4 bases at V and 3 bases at J; junction bases unmatched: 3. Here the CDR3 DNA reads TGTGCCATCAGTGGGGACAGGGGCGGCTACGAGCAGTACTTC. Its translation: CAISGDRGGYEQYF.

The CDR3 DNA sequence: TGTGCCAGCAGTGAAAACAGGGGGAACAATCAGCCCCAGCATTTT. Its translation is CASSENRGNNQPQHF. This chain connects TRBV2 to TRBJ1-5, with 8 bases identical to TRBD1. The CDR3 loop spans 15 amino acids. Germline values: CDR1 SNHLY, CDR2 FYNNEI. After removal of 2 bases from V and 3 bases from J, the junction contained 3 bases not matched to a gene.

J is TRBJ1-1 and V is TRBV2, with 10 positions matching TRBD1. Germline-derived CDR1 and CDR2 are SNHLY and FYNNEI. The CDR3 length is 16 residues. V shed 8 bases, J shed 2 bases, and the junction held 11 bases outside the gene matches. CDR3 loop: CASHPGQGRRNTEAFF. Here the CDR3 DNA reads TGTGCCAGCCATCCGGGACAGGGGAGAAGAAACACTGAAGCTTTCTTT. The whole variable domain, remainder taken from reference TRBV2 and TRBJ1-1, is EPEVTQTPSHQVTQMGQEVILRCVPISNHLYFYWYRQILGQKVEFLVSFYNNEISEKSEIFDDQFSVERPDGSNFTLKIRSTKLEDSAMYFCASHPGQGRRNTEAFFGQGTRLTVV.

The genes are TRBV7-9 and TRBJ1-1; the match to TRBD1 covers 8 bases. The CDR3 covers 15 residues. CDR1 is SEHNR and CDR2 is FQNEAQ in the germline V gene (reference sequence). The V and J ends lost 5 bases and 4 bases, in that order; junction bases with no gene match: 9. DNA for the CDR3: TGTGCCAGCAGCCGTCCCGGGACAGGTTCCACTGAAGCTTTCTTT. Translating it yields CASSRPGTGSTEAFF.

This chain joins TRBV6-1 and TRBJ2-6; no clear D gene. V dropped 0 bases and J dropped 1 base, with 1 base sitting between them. This CDR3 is 14 amino acids long. Germline V gene sequence: CDR1 MNHNS, CDR2 SASEGT. The CDR3 here is CASSEASGANVLTF. For the CDR3, the DNA is TGTGCCAGCAGTGAAGCGTCTGGGGCCAACGTCCTGACTTTC.